Included here is one TCR beta chain sequence, with context. How the authors handled the data: Researchers report that nucleated cell counts were estimated from reference gene primer amplification. Repertoires were generated with immunoSEQ multiplex PCR, while TCRdb's copy carries only in-frame clones and drops some. V and J calls and clone size are as listed in that table; D and trimming were resolved from the DNA. The table records 380,000 or so clones, more than 75% of them present only once. This entry belongs to a study of blood T cell repertoires in COVID-19. On the study more broadly: Researchers got acute and convalescent COVID-19 samples from the United States, Italy and Spain.

Clinical histories supplied by participants themselves formed the basis of cohort assignment. Cohort 3 recovered donors had two negative PCRs, clearance, or symptom resolution. The trim removed 1 base at V and 2 bases at J, leaving 7 bases unmatched. Germline-derived CDR1 and CDR2 are SGHAT and FQNNGV. There are 17 residues in the CDR3. The sequenced sample consisted of PBMCs or T cells enriched from blood (not recorded which). The clonotype comes from a man aged 30-40 years who had recovered from COVID-19. This sequence joins TRBV11-2 and TRBJ2-7; 11 bases are shared with TRBD2. The CDR3 spells CASSLASGSGGAYEQYF. CDR3 DNA: TGTGCCAGCAGCTTAGCCTCAGGTAGCGGGGGGGCCTACGAGCAGTACTTC.